These 5 T cell receptor beta chains came from one sample sequenced in a study of T cell repertoires in cytomegalovirus infection. These receptors are not linked to any known antigen. MiXCR, run by TCRdb on the reads, gives a single entry per CDR3 protein. Of approximately 910,000 distinct CDR3 sequences in the sample, more than 25% were seen once. The sequenced sample was cultured CD8+ T cells from PBMCs, obtained from culture after CMV antigen stimulation. These receptors all stem from a human donor in good health (CMV status not recorded). Some clones in this sample may be carry-over from other donors' samples.

Comment on this clonotype: Since a much larger clone is just one base distant, this may be a read error. The chain is built from TRBV7-8 and TRBJ2-3, with 9 positions matching TRBD2. The germline gives CDR1 SGHVS, CDR2 FQNEAQ. V dropped 1 base and J dropped 8; count of bases not matched to a gene: 19. This CDR3 has 19 residues. The CDR3 nucleotides are TGTGCCAGCAGCTTAGGATCCGTCGGAGCGGGGGGCCTACTGGCTACGCAGTATTTT. It is translated as CASSLGSVGAGGLLATQYF.

In its sample, this clonotype was seen a few times. The chain links TRBV6-2 or TRBV6-3 to TRBJ2-7; maybe TRBD1 (6 bases). Germline CDR1 MNHEY, CDR2 SVGEGT. The V gene lost 2 bases and the J gene lost 4 bases, with 9 bases spanning the gap. The CDR3 is made up of 13 amino acids. CDR3 DNA: TGTGCCAGCAGTTACCACGACAGGTACGAGCAGTACGTC. Amino acids: CASSYHDRYEQYV.

J is TRBJ1-1 and V is TRBV27; 8 bases map to TRBD1. Trimming at V came to 6 bases and at J to 1 base, leaving 10 bases not matched to a gene. CDR1 is MNHEY and CDR2 is SMNVEV in the germline V gene (reference sequence). CDR3 length: 16 amino acids. CDR3 in amino acids: CASRIIPGTGNTEAFF. The CDR3 coding sequence is TGTGCCAGCAGGATCATACCCGGGACAGGGAACACTGAAGCTTTCTTT.

The CDR3 region is CASSLVGGAITEAFF. DNA for the CDR3: TGTGCCAGCAGCTTAGTCGGAGGGGCGATCACTGAAGCTTTCTTT. The genes are TRBV11-2 and TRBJ1-1, with a weak D call TRBD1 (5 bases). Germline CDR1 and CDR2: SGHAT and FQNNGV. The V end lost 1 base, the J end lost 4 bases, and 13 bases lay between the germline ends. The CDR3 consists of 15 residues. The entire variable domain, with the rest obtained from reference TRBV11-2 and TRBJ1-1, is as follows: EAGVAQSPRYKIIEKRQSVAFWCNPISGHATLYWYQQILGQGPKLLIQFQNNGVVDDSQLPKDRFSAERLKGVDSTLKIQPAKLEDSAVYLCASSLVGGAITEAFFGQGTRLTVV.

This clonotype has only a few counts. V and J are TRBV6-6 and TRBJ2-2, with 7 positions matching TRBD2. The CDR3 extends over 15 amino acids. Germline trimming cut 6 bases from V and 4 bases from J; bases unmatched to any gene: 8. Germline loops: CDR1 MNHNY, CDR2 SVGAGI (reference sequence). CDR3 nucleotide sequence: TGTGCCAGCAGCACCCTAGCGGAGATCACCGGGGAGCTGTTTTTT. Its translation: CASSTLAEITGELFF.